A single T cell receptor (beta chain) is shown here with its context. In the study's own analysis: Reference gene primer amplification gave nucleated cell count estimates. Clones were sequenced by immunoSEQ multiplex PCR, and TCRdb holds only the in-frame ones, with some missing. V and J calls and clone size follow that table, whereas D and trimming were derived from the DNA. Of around 270,000 clones detected, more than 70% appear once; the ten largest clones hold approximately 2.2%. These data come from a study of blood T cell repertoires in COVID-19. Study information: Samples came from the United States, Italy and Spain, spanning acute and convalescent COVID-19.

This CDR3 contains 16 residues. The germline V gene has CDR1 SGHRS and CDR2 YFSETQ. Deletions cut 1 base from V and 1 base from J, with 11 bases between. This sequence was found in a woman aged 45 to 65 with acute or convalescent COVID-19. The material sequenced was peripheral blood. V gene TRBV5-1 combines with J gene TRBJ1-4, with D unresolved. The chain's CDR3 is CASSLSPGGTNEKLFF. The DNA of the CDR3 is TGCGCCAGCAGCTTGAGCCCGGGAGGAACTAATGAAAAACTGTTTTTT.